The entry below describes one TCR beta chain. Its antigen remains undetermined. Nothing much larger sits one base from this clone, and base qualities are not available. These data originate in a study of blood T cells in healthy people across ages (dated by TCRdb to between 2014 and 2016). About the investigation overall: In model experiments, roughly one uniquely barcoded TCR beta cDNA molecule per two T cells was captured by template switching. Using deep sequencing normalized with unique cDNA molecular identifiers, the study measured how TCR beta repertoire diversity changes with age. Using the same blood draw, the study looked at two additional independent replicas of 1 million unique cDNA reads for two donors, one aged 18 to 30 and the other aged 80 or older. Donors were grouped into four age groups: young (average 16 years), middle-aged (over 35), aged (around 60) and long-lived (approximately 81). General conclusions and limits of the study: Conclusive comparison of naive and antigen-experienced compartments was prevented by the profiling of bulk unsorted PBMCs. Estimates of total diversity based on one million sequenced T cells were regarded as lower bounds and as underestimates. The percentage of naive T cells measured by flow cytometry correlated strongly with observed TCR beta diversity. The long-lived group showed more naive CD4+ T cells, fewer expanded clones and increased TCR diversity than the aged group, suggesting age selection. As age increased, observed TCR beta diversity per million T cells dropped in a roughly linear way, and a significant reduction was already evident by age about 40. The CMV infection status of donors was not known, potentially confounding age-related changes in expanded clonotypes.

Deletion took 5 bases off V and 3 bases off J, with a span of 14 bases between the germline ends. The CDR3, cysteine through phenylalanine, is 14 amino acids long. Kept here is only the CDR3 DNA, which spans 42 bases and is read in frame from base 1. Library construction relied on 5' RACE. TCRdb records Illumina HiSeq 2500 as the sequencer. The second PCR ran for roughly 7 to 12 cycles and used a J-beta primer mix along with a sample-barcoded 5' primer. A unique molecular identifier was introduced onto each TCR beta cDNA molecule by a template-switch 5' adaptor carrying 12 random nucleotides. At least 2.5 million CDR3-containing paired-end reads were obtained from each sample. First-strand cDNA was synthesized from all RNA with the Mint cDNA synthesis kit, primed by a TRBC-specific oligonucleotide. After uracil-DNA glycosylase treatment, a first 18-cycle PCR used universal primers M1SS and BC2_uni_R on all cDNA. Under the source paper's analysis protocol: For normalization, 1 million high-quality reads were randomly selected from each sample, with every read carrying a distinct molecular identifier. Instead of being binned into consensus sequences, reads that shared molecular identifiers were thrown out. MiTCR, with a Q25 quality threshold and the strictest error-elimination algorithm, was used for CDR3 identification, clonotype clustering and error correction. A nonparametric unseen species model with Euler transformation was used to estimate a lower bound on total TCR beta diversity. The raw public reads went through TCRdb reprocessing: fastp at Q25, MiXCR clone calling, in-frame beta chains kept. Each CDR3 protein gets just one entry, which takes the most common genes and DNA from the rows behind it. TCRdb's processing, not the authors', yielded these V and J calls. This sample is represented by around 700,000 distinct CDR3 sequences; about 25% of them were singletons. Together, the top ten hold under 9.5% of the sample.

The 39 donors, aged about 6 to 100 years, were systemically healthy Caucasian individuals from Russia. Around 9.9 milliliters of peripheral blood were collected from each donor into EDTA-treated Vacutainer tubes. Ficoll-Paque density-gradient centrifugation was used to isolate PBMCs, with at least 6 million per sample. Total RNA, at least 5 micrograms per sample, was extracted from PBMCs with Trizol reagent. The percentages of naive CD45RAhigh/CD27high T cells were determined by flow cytometry on a PBMC aliquot from every donor. The sample also formed part of further work on T cells of mothers and their children. The second publication reports: The donors were nine systemically healthy Caucasian individuals, made up of three mothers and their six children. cDNA synthesis used all of the extracted RNA, with 1.5 ug of RNA in each 15 ul reaction. In the second PCR, the M1S primer added sample barcodes and 2-4 random nucleotides. Each mother yielded over 8.5 million TCR beta CDR3 reads and each child 2.5 million to 3 million reads. Thymic selection shapes the output of TCR recombination in a similar way in related and unrelated pairs, and inherited differences have a minor effect. Normalized repertoire overlap was always found to be slightly, but never significantly, higher in related mother-child pairs than in unrelated mother-child pairs. Persistent microchimeric T cell clones were not detected, at a sensitivity of approximately 98 clones per million clonotypes. Deep NGS was used in the study to compare the TCR beta repertoires of mothers and children and to look for features that separate related mother-child pairs from unrelated individuals. On average, the children were around 11 +/- 4 years old, while the mothers were around 40 +/- 4 years old. Libraries were sequenced on Illumina HiSeq 2000 with 100+100 nt paired-end reads after adapter ligation with NEBNext reagents. Mother and child libraries were prepared a month apart and sequenced in separate runs to prevent cross-contamination. Each donor had between roughly 450,000 and 2,300,000 distinct TCR beta clonotypes identified. Naive TCR beta clonotypes were estimated from low-frequency clonotypes matched to each donor's FACS-determined naive share, without sorting.

The sequence derives from a boy aged 10-17 years in good health. Sequencing was performed on blood. The chain links TRBV12-3 or TRBV12-4 with TRBJ2-7; the D gene is perhaps TRBD1, on 5 matching bases. Read as DNA, the sequence is TGTGCCAGCAGTGCCCGACAGAACCTCTACGAGCAGTACTTC. The encoded protein is CASSARQNLYEQYF.